These T cell receptor beta chains were read from a single sample in a study of blood T cell repertoires in COVID-19. Assay used: immunoSEQ multiplex PCR; TCRdb lists only in-frame clones, some missing. In the table there are 150,000 to 200,000 clones, roughly 82% of which are singletons. The sample consisted of peripheral blood. These TCRs come from a woman in her 30s with acute or convalescent COVID-19. Each CDR3 is given with its conserved first and last residue. Rows give clone size only sometimes, using once, few, many, or a class for an expanded clone.

V,size,J,CDR3
TRBV5-1,NA,TRBJ2-7,CASSFVGLGEQYF
TRBV3-1/TRBV3-2,few,TRBJ2-5,CASSQVVETQYF
TRBV4-1,NA,TRBJ1-5,CASSQERVDTLNQPQHF
TRBV2,NA,TRBJ2-6,CASSYLGGGANVLTF
TRBV19,NA,TRBJ1-1,CASSRPGGYTEAFF
TRBV5-3,NA,TRBJ1-6,CARSLGDRGRRVSSPLHF
TRBV5-1,NA,TRBJ1-3,CASRPPGRSGNTIYF
TRBV28,few,TRBJ1-2,CASSFGQGEYGYTF
TRBV7-7,NA,TRBJ2-5,CASSFRSIRGETQYF
TRBV7-9,NA,TRBJ1-2,CASSASGTAYGYTF
TRBV5-4,NA,TRBJ2-7,CASSLGGRVEQYF
TRBV5-4,NA,TRBJ2-5,CASSYPTGVQETQYF
TRBV19,NA,TRBJ1-3,CASSPSGQLSGNTIYF
TRBV14,NA,TRBJ2-1,CASSRDPGHHNEQFF
TRBV25-1,NA,TRBJ1-2,CASSEYGQGASGYTF
TRBV7-8,NA,TRBJ1-3,CASSLASRNTIYF
TRBV10-3,NA,TRBJ1-6,CAISESAGPPLHF
TRBV6-5,NA,TRBJ2-7,CASSRDTWSHEQYF
TRBV15,NA,TRBJ1-2,CATRSRRGQSGYTF
TRBV7-8,few,TRBJ2-3,CASGLRGRSDTQYF
TRBV15,NA,TRBJ1-5,CATSRVGTFNQPQHF
TRBV9,once,TRBJ2-7,CASSVDPGGEQYF
TRBV27,NA,TRBJ2-7,CASSFSRGGGVAYEQYF
TRBV9,few,TRBJ2-1,CASSVATGRVGGGAISSYNEQFF
TRBV5-1,NA,TRBJ2-5,CASSLGTTSQETQYF
TRBV3-1/TRBV3-2,NA,TRBJ2-6,CASSRQSSGANVLTF
TRBV10-3,NA,TRBJ2-2,CAISPNSGATGELFF
TRBV9,NA,TRBJ1-1,CASTAGLNTEAFF
TRBV6-2/TRBV6-3,NA,TRBJ2-7,CASSGYGTAPYEQYF
TRBV3-1/TRBV3-2,NA,TRBJ2-7,CASSRDRFEQYF
TRBV10-2,NA,TRBJ1-6,CATTEEVKDSPLHF
TRBV7-9,NA,TRBJ2-3,CASSRYSTGGTDTQYF
TRBV10-3,once,TRBJ2-7,CAVRDRSYEQYF
TRBV6-5,NA,TRBJ1-6,CASTRGTGYNSPLHF
TRBV27,few,TRBJ1-2,CASSLVGRGPVYYGYTF
TRBV4-3,NA,TRBJ1-2,CASSHERNYGYTF
TRBV4-3,NA,TRBJ1-2,CASSQGRGIYGYTF
TRBV19,NA,TRBJ1-2,CASARDRGLRGYGYTF
TRBV9,NA,TRBJ2-2,CASSDTGTGHTGELFF
TRBV2,NA,TRBJ2-1,CASVGTSSNEQFF
TRBV15,NA,TRBJ1-4,CATSRRGTGNEKLFF
TRBV19,NA,TRBJ1-4,CASSTENTGKKLFF
TRBV4-2,NA,TRBJ2-5,CASSQAAYGAGETQYF
TRBV2,NA,TRBJ2-5,CASNGGRQETQYF
TRBV27,NA,TRBJ2-1,CASTPRQGADEQFF
TRBV19,NA,TRBJ1-1,CASSFRTGITEAFF
TRBV28,NA,TRBJ2-6,CASSLGTDHSGANVLTF
TRBV7-3,NA,TRBJ2-5,CASSLGLAGGQETQYF
TRBV2,NA,TRBJ2-3,CASARGSAGWSTQYF
TRBV6-5,NA,TRBJ1-1,CASSSNGPSGNTEAFF
TRBV6-5,few,TRBJ1-1,CASKRTGVNTEAFF
TRBV21-1,few,TRBJ1-3,CASSKKPRPPGGNTIYF
TRBV6-5,NA,TRBJ1-1,CATRGGGAVNTEAFF
TRBV27,NA,TRBJ1-1,CASKLNTGVAFF